The 29 T cell receptor delta chains given below trace back to one sample, sequenced in a study of γδ T cells in repeated Plasmodium falciparum infection. TCRdb re-processed the multiplex PCR reads using CATT. Of 70,000 to 95,000 delta-chain clones in the sample, roughly 1.4% were seen once. Gammadelta T cells were flow-sorted from PBMC into Vgamma9/Vdelta2+ and Vdelta2-negative populations for bulk analysis. The sample was gamma-delta T cells from blood. The receptors were sampled from a pool of human donors (malaria-infected and uninfected, not separated).

This clone was recorded at least ten times. TCRdb assigns this DNA the protein of a much larger clone, which departs from its translation at residue 13; this likely reflects a read error, and the protein shown comes from translating the DNA. This rearrangement joins TRDV1 to TRDJ1; 9 bases fit TRDD3. Germline-derived CDR1 and CDR2 are TSWWSYY and QGS. This CDR3 contains 21 residues. In nucleotides, the CDR3 is TGCGCTCTTGGGGGACCCTCCCCCCCCCTACGCCCCCTGGGGGATACCGATAAACTCATCTTT. Encoded protein: CALGGPSPPLRPLGDTDKLIF.

This clone was seen at least ten times. TCRdb assigns this DNA the protein of a much larger clone, which departs from its translation at residue 5; this likely reflects a read error, and the protein shown comes from translating the DNA. The CDR3, as DNA: TGTGCCTGTGACGCCGTCGCCAGTGACCCGTACACCGATAAACTCATCTTT. This translates into CACDAVASDPYTDKLIF. V and J are TRDV2 and TRDJ1, with unresolved D. The CDR3 sequence is 17 residues long. The ends were cut back, 3 bases at V and 0 bases at J, with 19 bases in the middle. Germline CDR1 and CDR2: GEAIGNYY and EKD.

This clone was recorded a few times. A single base is all that separates this from a far larger clone, so a read error is likely. The same CDR3 is also encoded by other DNA sequences in this sample. This rearrangement joins TRDV3 to TRDJ1; tentative D call: TRDD3 (8 bases). This CDR3 contains 20 residues. Germline V gene sequence: CDR1 TVYSNPD, CDR2 GDNSRS (reference sequence). In DNA form, the CDR3 reads TGTGCTCTATTCCGCCTTCCTCGATGGGGGATGATGGCGGACACCGATAAACTCATCTTT. Translated, it gives CALFRLPRWGMMADTDKLIF.

This clone was recorded many times. V gene TRDV1 combines with J gene TRDJ1, with 11 bases matching TRDD3. Because TCRdb records no J gene, it was assigned here through a match of the DNA to germline. The trim removed 3 bases at V and 1 base at J, leaving 13 bases unmatched. This CDR3 comprises 19 residues. From germline, CDR1 is TSWWSYY and CDR2 QGS. The CDR3 loop is CALGDPPGGYTFFTDKLIF. DNA of the CDR3: TGTGCTCTTGGGGACCCCCCTGGGGGATACACCTTTTTCACCGATAAACTCATCTTT.

This clone was observed at least ten times. The chain joins TRDV1 to TRDJ3; 12 bases line up with TRDD3. Germline matching of the DNA provided the J gene here, since TCRdb leaves it blank. Trimming cost V 0 bases and J 0 bases; bases outside gene matches: 12. Germline V gene data show CDR1 as TSWWSYY and CDR2 as QGS. The CDR3 totals 23 residues. The CDR3 sequence: CALGELIETGGYFPSWDTRQMFF. Here the CDR3 DNA reads TGTGCTCTTGGGGAACTTATCGAGACTGGGGGATACTTTCCCTCCTGGGACACCCGACAGATGTTTTTC.

This clone has a handful of counts. The protein recorded in TCRdb matches a much larger clone and deviates from this DNA's translation at residue 12, suggesting a read error; the protein here is obtained by translating the DNA. This chain links TRDV1 with TRDJ1; D call uncertain. TCRdb records no J gene; here it was assigned by comparing the DNA to germline. The germline V gene encodes CDR1 TSWWSYY and CDR2 QGS. The CDR3 runs to 19 residues. The V end lost 0 bases, the J end lost 2 bases, and 22 bases lay between the germline ends. The CDR3 nucleotides are TGTGCTCTTGGGGAACTAGAGTCGTCCCGGTCCCTTATTACCGATAAACTCATCTTT. Its protein product is CALGELESSRSLITDKLIF.

In the case of this clone: The protein recorded in TCRdb matches a much larger clone and deviates from this DNA's translation at residue 15, suggesting a read error; the protein here is obtained by translating the DNA. The genes are TRDV2 and TRDJ3; TRDD3 aligns across 10 bases. The J gene was not available in TCRdb and was assigned here by matching the DNA to germline segments. The CDR3 runs 20 residues. Germline V CDR1 and CDR2: GEAIGNYY, EKD. The CDR3 DNA sequence: TGTGCCTGTGACACGACTGGGGGATTCCCGGGAGCCTGGGACGCCCGACAGATGTTTTTC. Translated, it gives CACDTTGGFPGAWDARQMFF.

In its sample, this clone was seen a few times. TCRdb shows a much larger clone's protein in place of this DNA's translation, and the two differ at residue 10, likely through a read error; the protein shown is translated from the DNA. The chain couples TRDV2 to TRDJ1; 7 bases match TRDD3. The V gene's germline CDR1 is GEAIGNYY and CDR2 EKD. V dropped 3 bases and J dropped 0; count of bases not matched to a gene: 18. This CDR3 has 19 amino acids. The CDR3 DNA reads TGTGCCTGTGACTCGTTCTTCACGCGTGCTGGGGGCTACACCGATAAACTCATCTTT. Translating gives CACDSFFTRAGGYTDKLIF.

This clone was counted only a few times. The amino acid sequence in TCRdb belongs to a much larger clone and departs from this DNA's translation at residue 5, likely a sequencing read error; the sequence shown is translated from the DNA. The chain uses TRDV2 and TRDJ1; TRDD3 agrees at 12 bases. This CDR3 contains 15 residues. Unmatched junction bases numbered 5, after V lost 3 bases and J lost 4 bases. Germline CDR1 GEAIGNYY, CDR2 EKD. CDR3 sequence reads: CACDELGDTRDKLIF. Written as DNA, the CDR3 is TGTGCCTGTGACGAACTGGGGGATACCCGCGATAAACTCATCTTT.

Turning to this clone: TCRdb has a much larger clone's protein, which differs at residue 16 from the translation of this DNA, likely because of a read error; what is shown is the protein translated from the DNA. CDR3 DNA: TGTGCCTGTGACACCATCGGGGGAGCGGGTTCGTGGGACACCCGACGGATGTTTTTC. Translating gives CACDTIGGAGSWDTRRMFF. The chain has TRDV2 and TRDJ3; D is perhaps TRDD3 (6 bases). Germline matching of the DNA provided the J gene here, since TCRdb leaves it blank. The CDR3 is made up of 19 amino acids. The germline CDR1 and CDR2 sequences are GEAIGNYY and EKD.

A remark on this clone: TCRdb records a much larger clone's protein for this DNA, with a difference at residue 16 that likely arises from a read error; the protein given is the translation of the DNA. The V gene is TRDV2, but the J gene lacks a call; the table calls TRDD3, which could not be checked here. There are 18 residues in the CDR3. Germline V CDR1 and CDR2: GEAIGNYY, EKD. The chain's CDR3 is CACARRTWGYPNTDKPIF. CDR3 nucleotides: TGTGCCTGTGCCCGTAGAACTTGGGGATACCCGAACACCGATAAACCCATCTTT.

Ten or more counts support this clone. The protein held in TCRdb is that of a much larger clone and does not match this DNA's translation at residue 5, likely because of a read error; the protein shown is translated from the DNA. The gene calls are TRDV2 and TRDJ2, with 12 bases identical to TRDD3. Because TCRdb records no J gene, it was assigned here through a match of the DNA to germline. This CDR3 region has 18 residues. Germline V gene lookup returns CDR1 GEAIGNYY and CDR2 EKD. The V and J ends lost 3 bases and 3 bases, in that order; junction bases with no gene match: 10. The CDR3 DNA sequence: TGTGCCTGTGACGCCTCTCTGGGGGATACGGGCGTGACAGCACAACTCTTCTTT. Translating gives CACDASLGDTGVTAQLFF.

The sample holds a few counts of this clone. The protein TCRdb lists belongs to a much larger clone and differs from this DNA's translation at residue 5, which points to a read error; the protein shown is made from the DNA. The chain is built from TRDV1 and TRDJ4, with 7 bases lining up with TRDD3. The J gene comes from matching the DNA to germline here; TCRdb lacks it. The CDR3 covers 19 residues. CDR1 and CDR2 (germline): TSWWSYY, QGS. After removal of 4 bases from V and 4 bases from J, the junction contained 24 bases not matched to a gene. The CDR3, as DNA: TGTGCTCTTGGGGGGGCCCTTAAGTCCTGGGGGTCCTATCGAGCACCCCTGATCTTT. Its translation: CALGGALKSWGSYRAPLIF.

Ten or more counts support this clone. Additional DNA sequences in this sample encode the identical CDR3. The V gene is TRDV3, the J gene TRDJ1, with 7 bases aligning to TRDD3. Germline CDR1 is TVYSNPD and CDR2 is GDNSRS (reference sequence). The V gene end was trimmed by 4 bases and the J gene end by 0 bases; junction bases not matched to a gene: 20. The CDR3 sequence is 18 residues long. CDR3 sequence: CASRNLPGGPLYTDKLIF. CDR3 DNA sequence: TGTGCCTCTAGGAACCTACCTGGGGGTCCCTTATACACCGATAAACTCATCTTT.

In this sample, this clone turned up many times. The chain employs TRDV2 and TRDJ1, with unresolved D. The CDR3 totals 18 residues. CDR1 and CDR2 (germline): GEAIGNYY, EKD. V dropped 2 bases and J dropped 1 base, with 22 bases sitting between them. The CDR3 here is CACDSLFSSPDLTDKLIF. CDR3 sequence (DNA): TGTGCCTGTGACAGCCTCTTTAGTTCCCCGGACCTCACCGATAAACTCATCTTT.

Remarks on this clone: It is likely a read error: a sequence one base away is far more abundant. Other nucleotide sequences from this sample produce the same CDR3. V usage is TRDV1 and J usage is TRDJ1; D might be TRDD3 (5 bases). The CDR3 totals 19 residues. The V and J ends lost 1 base and 0 bases respectively, with 21 bases between them. Per germline, CDR1 TSWWSYY and CDR2 QGS. The CDR3 bases are TGTGCTCTTGGGGAACGGTCGCTAGGGGACCCCCCTTACACCGATAAACTCATCTTT. It yields the protein CALGERSLGDPPYTDKLIF.

The table lists this clone with a few counts. A far larger clone is just one base off, so this is likely a read error. V usage is TRDV1 and J usage is TRDJ1; tentative D call: TRDD3 (6 bases). Here the J gene came from matching the DNA to germline, since TCRdb omits it. This CDR3 has 15 residues. The germline CDR1 and CDR2 sequences are TSWWSYY and QGS. The CDR3 DNA follows: TGTGCCCTTGGGGATCACTCCGGATACACCGATAAACTCATCTTT. Amino acids: CALGDHSGYTDKLIF.

This clone turned up a few times. This DNA's translation and the protein TCRdb lists, from a much larger clone, do not match at residue 19, likely due to a read error; the protein shown is translated from the DNA. The V gene is TRDV1, the J gene TRDJ1, with 10 bases that match TRDD3. TCRdb records no J gene; here it was assigned by comparing the DNA to germline. The CDR3 is made up of 24 amino acids. V lost 0 bases to trimming and J lost 3 bases; unmatched junction nucleotides: 28. The germline CDR1 and CDR2 sequences are TSWWSYY and QGS. The CDR3 here is CALGELGSRVPFITGGSHADKLIF. Written as DNA, the CDR3 is TGTGCTCTTGGGGAACTGGGCAGTCGGGTACCCTTCATTACTGGGGGATCCCACGCCGATAAACTCATCTTT.

This clone showed up just a few times. TCRdb shows a much larger clone's protein in place of this DNA's translation, and the two differ at residue 6, likely through a read error; the protein shown is translated from the DNA. This chain links TRDV1 with TRDJ1, with 8 bases aligning to TRDD3. The J gene is not listed in TCRdb, so it was assigned here from a DNA match to germline. CDR3 length equals 19 residues. The V segment lost 4 bases and the J segment 2 bases; nucleotides outside the gene matches: 18. Germline V CDR1 and CDR2: TSWWSYY, QGS. The CDR3 loop reads CALGGPPSLGETRTDKLIF. The DNA for the CDR3 is TGTGCTCTTGGGGGTCCGCCTTCTCTGGGGGAAACGAGGACCGATAAACTCATCTTT.

As regards this clone: A far larger clone is a single base away, which makes a read error likely. This sample also contains other DNA sequences that code for the same CDR3. V usage is TRDV2 and J usage is TRDJ1; D gene uncertain. Between the trimmed V and J ends, which lost 0 bases and 3 bases, there was a span of 22 bases. The V gene's germline CDR1 is GEAIGNYY and CDR2 EKD. The CDR3 is 18 amino acids. The CDR3 spells CACDTLESNYNQPDKLIF. In nucleotides, the CDR3 is TGTGCCTGTGACACCCTAGAATCGAACTATAATCAGCCCGATAAACTCATCTTT.

This clone was observed a handful of times. The protein that TCRdb holds for this DNA derives from a much larger clone and differs from the translated DNA at residue 12, which likely indicates a read error; the protein shown here is translated from the DNA. The chain uses TRDV1 and TRDJ1; D is undetermined. TCRdb leaves out the J gene; it was filled in here by matching the DNA to germline. CDR3 size: 19 residues. Germline-derived CDR1 and CDR2 are TSWWSYY and QGS. V shed 0 bases and J shed 4 bases, with 24 bases lying between them. The CDR3 region has the DNA TGTGCTCTTGGGGAACTAGGTATAGGGTTAGGCTGCCTGAACGATAAACTCATCTTT. Residues: CALGELGIGLGCLNDKLIF.

This clone was counted only a few times. The protein TCRdb gives is from a much larger clone and does not agree with this DNA's translation at residue 20, likely a read error; the protein shown here comes from the DNA. V gene TRDV1 combines with J gene TRDJ1, with TRDD3 matching over 10 bases. Germline CDR1 is TSWWSYY and CDR2 is QGS. The CDR3 contains 21 residues. CDR3 coding DNA: TGTGCTCTTGGGGAATGCCACCTAGACCGCGGGGGATACGGGTACACCGATAAACTCACCTTT. It encodes CALGECHLDRGGYGYTDKLTF.

On this clone itself: The protein that TCRdb holds for this DNA derives from a much larger clone and differs from the translated DNA at residue 6, which likely indicates a read error; the protein shown here is translated from the DNA. J is TRDJ3 and V is TRDV2; 9 nucleotides agree with TRDD3. No J gene was available from TCRdb, and it was assigned here by a germline match of the DNA. J gave up 0 bases and V 0 bases, and 11 bases lay outside the gene matches. The CDR3 is made up of 21 amino acids. Germline CDR1 GEAIGNYY, CDR2 EKD. CDR3 loop: CACDTGDGDTPSSWDTRQMFF. The CDR3 nucleotides read TGTGCCTGTGACACCGGAGATGGGGATACGCCGAGCTCCTGGGACACCCGACAGATGTTTTTC.

This clone was seen many times. TCRdb shows a much larger clone's protein in place of this DNA's translation, and the two differ at residue 17, likely through a read error; the protein shown is translated from the DNA. The J segment was not called; the V segment is TRDV2; the listed D gene, TRDD3, was not tested against the DNA. The CDR3 sequence is 18 residues long. Germline loops: CDR1 GEAIGNYY, CDR2 EKD. CDR3 nucleotides: TGTGCCTGTGACATAATACGTACTGGGGTCCCGTACACCGATAAACTCACCTTT. It translates to CACDIIRTGVPYTDKLTF.

With regard to this clone: The amino acid sequence in TCRdb belongs to a much larger clone and departs from this DNA's translation at residue 5, likely a sequencing read error; the sequence shown is translated from the DNA. The chain recombines TRDV1 with TRDJ1; 10 bases are shared with TRDD3. As TCRdb names no J gene, one was assigned here on the basis of a DNA match to germline. The trim removed 4 bases at V and 8 bases at J, leaving 16 bases unmatched. Germline CDR1 TSWWSYY, CDR2 QGS. The CDR3 spans 17 residues. The CDR3 region has the DNA TGTGCTCTTGGGGGACCGCTTCCCACGTGGGGGATACCGAAACTCATCTTT. This encodes CALGGPLPTWGIPKLIF.

This clone was seen a handful of times. For this DNA, TCRdb reports the protein of a much larger clone, which diverges at residue 17, most likely from a read error; the protein presented here is translated directly from the DNA. The V and J genes are TRDV1 and TRDJ1, with 9 bases identical to TRDD2. Germline matching of the DNA provided the J gene here, since TCRdb leaves it blank. CDR3 length equals 21 residues. V shed 5 bases and J 8 bases; nucleotides not matched to a gene: 30. The germline CDR1 and CDR2 sequences are TSWWSYY and QGS. The CDR3 nucleotides are TGTGCTCTTGGGCCAAAACCCGCCTTCCTACGGAGGGGGGCCCGTACTAGAAAACTCATCTTT. Translated: CALGPKPAFLRRGARTRKLIF.

This clone was seen a few times. This DNA's translation differs at residues 11 and 14 from TCRdb's protein, which comes from a much larger clone; a read error is likely, and the protein shown is translated from the DNA. The chain has TRDV1 and TRDJ1, with D possibly TRDD2 on 6 matching bases. V was trimmed by 0 bases and J by 2 bases, leaving 31 bases between them. The CDR3 sequence is 22 residues long. The germline V gene has CDR1 TSWWSYY and CDR2 QGS. CDR3 DNA sequence: TGTGCTCTTGGGGAACTGCATACCACCCGCCCTCCTACTTACAGTTTTACCGATAAACTCATCTTT. Amino acid sequence: CALGELHTTRPPTYSFTDKLIF.

This clone was counted at least ten times. A far larger clone lies a single base away; this is likely a read error. This same CDR3 is encoded by further DNA sequences in the sample. For the CDR3, the DNA is TGTGCCTGTGACACCTTAATGGGAGAATCTAAGCTCATCTTT. It is translated as CACDTLMGESKLIF. The V segment is TRDV2, and no J call was made; the table calls TRDD3, which could not be checked here. The CDR3 extends over 14 amino acids. The germline gives CDR1 GEAIGNYY, CDR2 EKD.

This clone was detected only a few times. The protein given by TCRdb reflects a much larger clone and differs at residue 15 from this DNA's translation, likely from a read error; the protein shown is the DNA's translation. The V gene reported is TRDV1; the J gene is uncalled; TRDD3 is the table's D call and was not checked against the DNA. This CDR3 region has 16 residues. Per germline, CDR1 TSWWSYY and CDR2 QGS. CDR3 in amino acids: CALGEIRTYITDKLTF. CDR3 DNA sequence: TGTGCTCTTGGGGAAATCAGAACGTACATCACCGATAAACTCACCTTT.